This entry lists 19 T cell receptor beta chains sequenced from one sample in a study of blood T cell repertoires in COVID-19. Clones were read by immunoSEQ multiplex PCR, and TCRdb kept only the in-frame ones, dropping some. Of 300,000 or so clones in the sample, about 90% are singletons; the top ten hold 2.5% to 3.5%. Sequencing was done on a sample of peripheral blood. These TCRs come from a woman in her 30s with COVID-19, enrolled during active disease.

The chain joins TRBV11-2 to TRBJ2-7; no firm D call. V lost 5 bases and J lost 5, with 13 bases in between. The CDR3 consists of 13 residues. Germline-derived CDR1 and CDR2 are SGHAT and FQNNGV. The CDR3 region has the DNA TGTGCCAGCAGCCGTCTAGGTTTGAACGAGCAGTACTTC. Translated: CASSRLGLNEQYF.

This rearrangement joins TRBV5-5 to TRBJ2-6; 10 nucleotides match TRBD1. V was pared by 4 bases and J by 0 bases, with 7 bases of the junction left unmatched. This CDR3 region has 18 residues. Looked up from germline, CDR1 is SGHKS and CDR2 is YYEKEE (reference sequence). CDR3 nucleotide sequence: TGTGCCAGCAGCCTGCATTGGACAGGGGGCTCTGGGGCCAACGTCCTGACTTTC. This codes for CASSLHWTGGSGANVLTF.

The chain links TRBV30 to TRBJ2-4, with 7 bases identical to TRBD1. The CDR3 contains 13 residues. Germline V gene lookup returns CDR1 GTSNPN and CDR2 SVGIG (reference sequence). Unmatched junction bases numbered 5, after V lost 2 bases and J lost 7 bases. This CDR3 is CAWSLGGRNIQYF. For the CDR3, the DNA is TGTGCCTGGAGTTTAGGGGGCCGGAACATTCAGTACTTC.

The chain employs TRBV5-6 and TRBJ2-3; 7 bases fit TRBD1. Germline V gives CDR1 SGHDT, CDR2 YYEEEE. V trimming: 1 base; J trimming: 0 bases; junction bases outside the gene matches: 5. This CDR3 is built from 16 residues. CDR3 protein: CASSLSGQFSTDTQYF. The CDR3 bases are TGTGCCAGCAGCTTGTCGGGACAGTTCAGCACAGATACGCAGTATTTT.

On this clone itself: The same CDR3 arises from other DNA sequences in this sample as well. V gene TRBV25-1 combines with J gene TRBJ2-1; 9 nucleotides align to TRBD1. Germline V CDR1 and CDR2: MGHDK, SYGVNS. This CDR3 is 14 amino acids long. After removal of 6 bases from V and 4 bases from J, the junction contained 4 bases not matched to a gene. CDR3 in amino acids: CASRGQGRYNEQFF. The CDR3 DNA sequence: TGTGCCAGCAGAGGACAGGGGAGGTACAATGAGCAGTTCTTC.

CDR3 coding DNA: TGTGCCTGGAGTGTTATAGGACACCTGAACACTGAAGCTTTCTTT. Protein sequence: CAWSVIGHLNTEAFF. The chain links TRBV30 to TRBJ1-1, with a possible D match to TRBD1 (5 bases). Deletions cut 0 bases from V and 0 bases from J, with 11 bases between. Germline CDR1 and CDR2: GTSNPN and SVGIG (reference sequence). The CDR3 runs 15 residues. Looking up the rest from reference TRBV30 and TRBJ1-1 gives the full variable domain: SQTIHQWPATLVQPVGSPLSLECTVEGTSNPNLYWYRQAAGRGLQLLFYSVGIGQISSEVPQNLSASRPQDRQFILSSKKLLLSDSGFYLCAWSVIGHLNTEAFFGQGTRLTVV.

The rearrangement uses TRBV27 and TRBJ1-4; 7 bases are shared with TRBD1. This CDR3 spans 14 amino acids. J was trimmed by 6 bases and V by 6 bases; bases with no gene match: 7. The germline V gene has CDR1 MNHEY and CDR2 SMNVEV (reference sequence). The CDR3 DNA sequence: TGTGCCAGCAGACCGACAGGGTATTATGAAAAACTGTTTTTT. This translates into CASRPTGYYEKLFF.

The J gene is TRBJ2-1, the V gene TRBV10-2, with TRBD1 as a possible D gene (6 bases). This CDR3 is built from 14 residues. Germline CDR1 WSHSY, CDR2 SAAADI. V lost 6 bases to trimming and J lost 5 bases, with 14 bases between them. This CDR3 reads CASRTTGNHNEQFF. The CDR3 coding sequence is TGCGCCAGCAGGACCACAGGGAACCACAATGAGCAGTTCTTC.

At least ten counts were recorded for this clone. The chain uses TRBV9 and TRBJ1-6; TRBD1 agrees at 11 bases. The germline CDR1 and CDR2 sequences are SGDLS and YYNGEE. V shed 0 bases, J shed 10 bases, and the junction held 3 bases outside the gene matches. This CDR3 has 15 residues. CDR3 coding DNA: TGTGCCAGCAGCGTAGTGGGACAGGGGGGATCACCCCTCCACTTT. This sequence encodes CASSVVGQGGSPLHF.

The chain links TRBV5-1 to TRBJ2-1; D unclear. Germline-derived CDR1 and CDR2 are SGHRS and YFSETQ. The V end was cut by 0 bases, the J end by 0 bases, with 10 bases between. This CDR3 has 16 amino acids. The CDR3 spells CASSLVEQSSYNEQFF. The DNA of the CDR3 is TGCGCCAGCAGCTTGGTCGAACAGAGCTCCTACAATGAGCAGTTCTTC.

The chain joins TRBV2 to TRBJ2-6; 7 nucleotides agree with TRBD1. The CDR3 has 16 amino acids. The V gene's germline CDR1 is SNHLY and CDR2 FYNNEI. V lost 10 bases to trimming and J lost 3 bases; unmatched junction nucleotides: 12. CDR3: CAIQTGLTGGANVLTF. CDR3 DNA: TGTGCCATACAGACAGGGCTAACAGGTGGGGCCAACGTCCTGACTTTC.

The table lists this clone with a few counts. The J gene is TRBJ2-7, the V gene TRBV20-1, with D hard to call. Trimming took off 2 bases at V and 6 bases at J, with 8 bases between the two ends. Germline lookup yields CDR1 DFQATT and CDR2 SNEGSKA (reference sequence). The length of the CDR3 is 11 residues. CDR3 region: CSARSPTEQYF. The CDR3 DNA sequence: TGCAGTGCTAGAAGCCCTACCGAGCAGTACTTC.

This chain uses TRBV3-1 (or the pseudogene TRBV3-2) with TRBJ2-1; D not certain. V was cut by 1 base and J by 10 bases, with 11 bases left in between. The CDR3 has 13 amino acids. Germline V gives CDR1 LGHDT, CDR2 YNNKEL (reference sequence). The CDR3 loop reads CASSQGALDEQFF. CDR3 sequence (DNA): TGTGCCAGCAGCCAAGGGGCTTTAGACGAGCAGTTCTTC.

The J gene is TRBJ1-3, the V gene TRBV6-6; 8 positions agree with TRBD1. The CDR3 runs to 16 residues. The trim removed 6 bases at V and 4 bases at J, leaving 11 bases unmatched. Per the germline V gene, CDR1 is MNHNY and CDR2 is SVGAGI (reference sequence). The CDR3 is CASRESGGRGGNTIYF. In DNA form, the CDR3 reads TGTGCCAGCAGGGAATCAGGGGGCAGGGGAGGAAACACCATATATTTT.

The chain carries TRBV19 and TRBJ2-1; the match to TRBD1 covers 11 bases. CDR3 length equals 14 residues. Germline V gene data show CDR1 as LNHDA and CDR2 as SQIVND (reference sequence). V shed 5 bases and J 8 bases; nucleotides not matched to a gene: 5. The CDR3 bases are TGTGCCAGTAGTGCGGGGACAGGGGGATATGAGCAGTTCTTC. The encoded protein is CASSAGTGGYEQFF.

The chain links TRBV2 to TRBJ1-2; D is possibly TRBD1 (5 bases). Trimming removed 4 bases at V and 0 bases at J, with 21 bases between. The germline gives CDR1 SNHLY, CDR2 FYNNEI. CDR3 length equals 18 residues. This CDR3 reads CASSVLQANLLANYGYTF. DNA of the CDR3: TGTGCCAGCAGTGTCCTACAGGCGAACCTACTCGCTAACTATGGCTACACCTTC.

This rearrangement joins TRBV30 to TRBJ1-2, with a possible D match to TRBD1 (5 bases). The CDR3 has 13 amino acids. V lost 0 bases, J lost 7 bases, and 12 bases lay in between. Per the germline V gene, CDR1 is GTSNPN and CDR2 is SVGIG (reference sequence). This CDR3 reads CAWSVGDYSGYTF. CDR3 coding DNA: TGTGCCTGGAGTGTAGGGGATTACAGTGGCTACACCTTC.

V usage is TRBV4-1 and J usage is TRBJ2-7; TRBD2 matches 9 bases. V lost 2 bases to trimming and J lost 4 bases; unmatched junction nucleotides: 12. The length of the CDR3 is 17 residues. Germline V gene sequence: CDR1 MGHRA, CDR2 YSYEKL. CDR3 sequence: CASSQLFSGRESYEQYF. CDR3 coding DNA: TGCGCCAGCAGCCAACTATTTAGCGGGAGAGAAAGTTACGAGCAGTACTTC.

The chain couples TRBV30 to TRBJ2-5, with 11 bases matching TRBD2. Germline CDR1 GTSNPN, CDR2 SVGIG (reference sequence). The CDR3 spans 15 residues. The V segment lost 1 base and the J segment 10 bases; nucleotides outside the gene matches: 11. The CDR3 region has the DNA TGTGCCTGGAGTGACCTTACCGGGACTAGCGGTGGCCAGTACTTC. Translation gives CAWSDLTGTSGGQYF.